Sequencing of this TCR beta chain was carried out in a study of T cell repertoires in ileal Crohn's disease. The method was immunoSEQ multiplex PCR; TCRdb's version includes in-frame clones alone and lacks a portion of them. The sample comprises about 13,000 clones, 80% to 85% of which are singletons, and around 5.8% rests with the top ten. Study-wide findings and caveats: Clonal expansions were more frequent in active smokers than non-smokers at surgery.

Remarks on this clone: What it binds is unknown.

Trimming pared 4 bases from V and 3 bases from J, leaving 18 bases between. The V gene's germline CDR1 is SGHVS and CDR2 FNYEAQ. This CDR3 contains 16 residues. This receptor was identified in an adult with Crohn's disease. J is TRBJ2-5 and V is TRBV7-6; possible D gene TRBD1, 6 bases. Sequencing was performed on ileal tissue. The CDR3 reads CASSSQGNLDKETQYF. CDR3 nucleotides: TGTGCCAGCAGCTCACAGGGAAACCTAGACAAAGAGACCCAGTACTTC.